The present TCR beta chain was sequenced within a study of cytomegalovirus exposure and HLA in healthy donors (TCRdb year 2017). Some background on the complete study: In an earlier analysis of some 610 of the donors, under 300 Gb of sequence data and approximately 100 million unique TCR beta sequences from 150 million to 200 million T cells were reported. An early release covering roughly 600 HLA-typed donors comprised roughly 300 gigabases of sequencing data and roughly 86 million unique TCR sequences. Among the approximately 430 genotyped donors, about 83% belonged to the genetic ancestry cluster associated with self-reported Caucasian donors. The aim of the study was to test whether cataloging public T cell receptors could identify signatures of past pathogen exposure. The study used immunosequencing to profile the T cell repertoires of some 600 subjects and linked those repertoires to cytomegalovirus serostatus. In addition to the first cohort of 650 to 750 subjects, a separate validation cohort of 120 different subjects was used. To predict cytomegalovirus infection status, the study brought together high-throughput TCR immunosequencing, statistical association of individual TCRs with disease status, and machine learning. To study patterns of TCR occurrence, a later analysis re-analyzed previously published TCR beta repertoires from several hundred donors and added high-resolution HLA genotyping. Rather than using new phenotypic data, the later analysis identified candidate immune exposures from TCR beta sequences and from how often those sequences occurred across donors. An earlier analysis of around 540 of the donors applied high-throughput TCR beta sequencing to assess whether each TCR beta V gene segment acted as functional or pseudogenic. Donor age, sex, ethnicity and CMV serostatus were compiled together with the repertoire data. A later genetic analysis used genome-wide SNP genotypes for about three fifths of the 666 donors, treating that subset as a discovery cohort. Every discovery cohort repertoire had been produced on one sequencing platform. HLA typing covered class I and class II loci at four-digit resolution. Typing coverage differed by locus: A, B, C, DRB1 and DQB1 were typed in roughly 629-640 donors, DQA1 in around 500, DPA1 in around 580, and DPB1 in just under 490. Because of strong linkage in the cohort, 5 or 6 DR-DQ haplotypes were treated as single units for association and clustering. Across around 400 genotyped donors of the cohort, an average of roughly 230,000 unique TCR beta nucleotide sequences per donor were sequenced, and approximately 19% of those sequences were non-productive. The paper's findings and limits, for the study overall: A total of 164 TCR beta chains were listed by the study as associated with cytomegalovirus. In a later analysis, several top co-occurrence clusters were reported to appear linked to parvovirus B19, influenza, CMV and Epstein-Barr virus. The classifier was reported to diagnose cytomegalovirus status with high specificity and sensitivity in both the original and validation cohorts. An association between a missense DCLRE1C variant and V-gene and J-gene trimming of TCR beta chains was found in a later genetic analysis and replicated in an independent cohort. Assigning TCR associations to individual alleles was difficult when HLA alleles, especially DR and DQ, strongly co-occurred. The sequencing pipeline was judged likely to have produced a cluster of highly shared sequence variants as a technical artifact. According to the authors, the approach could potentially be generalized to other disease states and immunological phenotypes. A further reported finding was that TCR beta sequences accurately predicted the HLA-A and HLA-B alleles for most subjects in the first cohort. In an earlier analysis of a few hundred of the donors, most TCR beta V segments were observed in productive rearrangements about 87% or about 30% of the time, broadly matching IMGT annotations. A later analysis found that HLA-associated TCR beta chains were more clonally expanded and had lower generation probabilities than equally common non-associated chains. Some IMGT-functional V segments, including TRBV6-2 and TRBV6-3, could not be told apart with the 87-base-pair reads, so those segments were excluded. A later analysis found that most CMV-associated TCR beta chains appeared HLA-restricted, with HLA associations seemingly driven largely by CMV exposure. A later analysis associated about 17,000 TCR beta sequences with specific HLA alleles at a false discovery rate of 0.05. Because HLA typing was missing for some donors at each locus, association tests included only the typed subset. A few of the identified cytomegalovirus-associated TCR beta chains were confirmed in vitro to be specific for cytomegalovirus antigens. Most TCR sequences were observed very rarely across donors, whereas some public TCRs were present in many individuals. According to a later analysis, TCR association rates differed among HLA loci, with DRB1 alleles showing the most associated TCRs and HLA-C alleles showing the fewest. For the cohort, immune exposure information was limited to CMV serostatus. Because counts were too low, 15 or so rarely observed V segments, including chromosome 9 orphons, were excluded from the earlier analysis of 587 of the donors. Presence/absence analyses assumed roughly uniform sequencing depth across donors, an assumption that may not hold. Linkage disequilibrium might explain the correlated functional status among segregating V segments, but an unknown experimental factor could not be ruled out. This cohort had only TCR beta chains sequenced, and the lack of alpha or paired-chain data limited which features could be detected. In a later genetic analysis, fewer N-insertions in productive TCRs were reported among donors in an Asian-associated ancestry cluster than the approximately 710-donor mean.

Relative to germline, V is 6 bases shorter and J is 5 bases shorter, with 16 bases between their ends. The germline V gene supplies CDR1 MDHEN and CDR2 SYDVKM. From the cysteine through the phenylalanine, the CDR3 covers 14 amino acids. The sequence is cut down to CDR3 DNA, 42 bases in frame from base 1. The cohort was made up of under 800 healthy bone marrow donors. At the time of sampling, all cohort members were nominally healthy, though unrecorded immune exposures were likely present. The donor tested CMV seropositive and was one of the 289 seropositive cohort members. Each donor provided a peripheral blood sample, and peripheral blood mononuclear cells were used for TCR beta sequencing. The Qiagen DNeasy Blood Extraction Kit was used to extract genomic DNA from the blood cell samples. Libraries were made using the immunoSEQ multiplex PCR assay. For the multiplex PCR, a mixture combining 60 forward primers for TCR Vbeta segments and 13 reverse primers for TCR Jbeta segments was used. A multiplex PCR assay on genomic DNA amplified the CDR3 region of rearranged TCR beta genes. On the Illumina HiSeq System, the amplified TCR beta libraries were sequenced as 87-base-pair reads. Turning to the authors' computational methods: A later analysis counted 65 million to 90 million unique TCR beta chains across the 640 or so repertoires, and 10 million to 11 million of these chains were shared by at least two donors. To remove PCR and sequencing errors, raw reads were error-corrected and collapsed into unique sequences using a nearest-neighbor algorithm that merged closely related sequences. Alignment of CDR3 sequences to IMGT reference sequences was used to assign V, D and J gene segments. For a sequence to be retained, a match of at least six nucleotides was required to both a V gene segment and a J gene segment. Rearrangements were called productive when the CDR3 lacked stop codons and stayed in frame with V and J; all others were non-productive. CDR3 was defined according to IMGT convention as the region running from the second conserved V-encoded cysteine to the conserved J-encoded phenylalanine. The earlier analysis of fewer than 750 of the donors excluded sequences that lacked an unambiguous match to a single V gene segment. An earlier analysis of a few hundred of the donors called V segments functional above 56.7% productive rearrangements and segregating when the between-donor standard deviation exceeded 5%. A statistical classification framework was built for diagnosing cytomegalovirus status from the catalog of TCR beta chain sequences. In a later analysis, TCR nucleotide sequences were compared against IMGT/GENE-DB human TR gene sequences so that V and J genes could be assigned. A later analysis assigned CDR3 sequences and most-parsimonious VDJ recombination scenarios with the TCRdist pipeline. In a later analysis, each TCR beta chain was defined by its CDR3 amino acid sequence together with its V-gene family, and reads without a unique V-gene family were excluded. In a later analysis, several hundred highly shared, low-generation-probability nucleotide sequences were removed to address suspected cross-contamination and a sequencing artifact. For each public chain, a later analysis derived a clonal expansion index from normalized ranks of inferred template counts within each repertoire. A later analysis computed generation probabilities with a VDJ recombination model fitted to out-of-frame rearrangements, and checked the results against IGoR. In a later analysis, TCR-TCR, TCR-HLA and TCR-CMV co-occurrence was scored with hypergeometric tests, and a repertoire-size bias correction was applied to TCR pairs. To estimate false discovery rates, a later analysis permuted the HLA or CMV assignments 20 times. In a later analysis, co-occurring TCRs were grouped with DBSCAN, and TCRdist sequence similarity was added when clustering was performed within HLA-allele-positive subsets. Repertoires with fewer than 30,000 or more than 120,000 public chains, plus five repertoires with anomalous nucleotide sharing, were excluded from co-occurrence clustering. In its TCRdb copy, this immuneACCESS table keeps in-frame sequences only and misses some clones. Where compared with another copy, unresolved V genes explain less than half of these, and the others have no known cause. From that table come the V and J calls and clone size; the DNA was used to work out D and trimming. The sample has some 130,000 clones on record. Approximately 1.6% of the sample is taken by the ten largest.

About this clone itself: The antigen it binds to is not known.

This clonotype originated in a middle-aged woman in good health and CMV-seropositive. Source material: PBMCs. The V gene is TRBV28 and the J gene is TRBJ1-1, with the identity of the D gene unclear. This receptor carries the CDR3 CASRTPTPGTEAFF. DNA sequence: TGTGCCAGCAGAACCCCCACCCCGGGAACTGAAGCTTTCTTT.